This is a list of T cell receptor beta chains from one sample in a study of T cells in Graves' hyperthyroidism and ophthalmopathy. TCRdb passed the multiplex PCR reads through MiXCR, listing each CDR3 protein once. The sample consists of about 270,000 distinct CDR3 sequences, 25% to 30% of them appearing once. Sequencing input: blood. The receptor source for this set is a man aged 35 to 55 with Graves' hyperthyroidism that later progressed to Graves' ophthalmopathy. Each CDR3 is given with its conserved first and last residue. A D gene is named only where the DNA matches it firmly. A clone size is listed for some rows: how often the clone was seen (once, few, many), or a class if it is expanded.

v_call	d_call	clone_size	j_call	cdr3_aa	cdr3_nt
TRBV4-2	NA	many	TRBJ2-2	CASSRPGTGELFF	TGTGCCAGCAGCCGTCCAGGGACCGGGGAGCTGTTTTTT
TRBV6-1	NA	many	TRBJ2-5	CASRSSSETQYF	TGTGCCAGCAGGTCCAGCTCCGAGACCCAGTACTTC
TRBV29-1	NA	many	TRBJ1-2	CSVYSPGTYGYTF	TGCAGCGTATACAGTCCGGGGACCTATGGCTACACCTTC
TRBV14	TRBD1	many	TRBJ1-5	CASSKGTGTQHF	TGTGCCAGCAGCAAAGGGACAGGTACCCAGCATTTT
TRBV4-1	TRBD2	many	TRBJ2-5	CASSQDPPTSAGGPHGNRRETQYF	TGCGCCAGCAGCCAAGATCCCCCCACTTCAGCGGGAGGGCCCCATGGGAATCGTAGAGAGACCCAGTACTTC
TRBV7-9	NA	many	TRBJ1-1	CASSFLQGTNTEAFF	TGTGCCAGCAGCTTCCTACAGGGAACGAACACTGAAGCTTTCTTT
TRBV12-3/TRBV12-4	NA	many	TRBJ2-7	CASTRTDREQYF	TGTGCCAGCACCAGGACTGACCGGGAGCAGTACTTC
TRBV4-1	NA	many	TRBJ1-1	CASSHFGGTNTEAFF	TGCGCCAGCAGCCATTTTGGAGGAACGAACACTGAAGCTTTCTTT
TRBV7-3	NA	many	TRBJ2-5	CASSQDIRETQYF	TGTGCCAGCAGCCAAGACATCCGGGAGACCCAGTACTTC
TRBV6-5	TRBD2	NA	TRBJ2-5	CASSYSSGGEGRETQYF	TGTGCCAGCAGTTACTCTTCTGGGGGGGAGGGCCGGGAGACCCAGTACTTC
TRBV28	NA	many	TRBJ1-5	CASLRGGQPQHF	TGTGCCAGCCTGAGGGGCGGCCAGCCCCAGCATTTT
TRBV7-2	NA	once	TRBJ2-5	CASSLSVGGYGETQYF	TGTGCCAGCAGCTTATCTGTCGGGGGCTATGGGGAGACCCAGTACTTC
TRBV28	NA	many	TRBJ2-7	CASRTTTQGNYEQYF	TGTGCCAGCAGGACTACAACACAGGGAAACTACGAGCAGTACTTC
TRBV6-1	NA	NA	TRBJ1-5	CASSPGTSSNQPQHF	TGTGCCAGCAGTCCAGGAACATCTAGCAATCAGCCCCAGCATTTT
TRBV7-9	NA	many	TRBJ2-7	CASSDGQTGPYEQYF	TGTGCCAGCAGCGACGGACAGACAGGCCCCTACGAGCAGTACTTC
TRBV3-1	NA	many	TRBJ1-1	CASSLRGERAFF	TGTGCCAGCAGCCTACGGGGGGAGCGGGCTTTCTTT
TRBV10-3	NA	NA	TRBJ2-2	CATKRDTGELFF	TGTGCCACTAAAAGGGACACCGGGGAGCTGTTTTTT
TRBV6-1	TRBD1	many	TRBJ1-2	CASTQIGTGIFGYTF	TGTGCCAGCACCCAAATAGGGACAGGGATATTTGGCTACACCTTC
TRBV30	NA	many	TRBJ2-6	CAWSRTRGSGANVLTF	TGTGCCTGGAGTCGGACGAGAGGGTCCGGGGCCAACGTCCTGACTTTC
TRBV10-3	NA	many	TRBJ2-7	CAISENASEEQYF	TGTGCCATCAGTGAAAACGCCTCGGAGGAGCAGTACTTC
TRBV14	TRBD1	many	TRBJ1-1	CASSQVTGVGEAFF	TGTGCCAGCAGCCAGGTGACAGGGGTTGGTGAAGCTTTCTTT
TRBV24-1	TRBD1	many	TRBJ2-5	CATSDLQGGRETQYF	TGTGCCACCAGTGATTTGCAAGGGGGCAGAGAGACCCAGTACTTC
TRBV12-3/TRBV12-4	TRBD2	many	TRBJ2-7	CASSLGLAGGPGYEQYF	TGTGCCAGCAGCCTAGGACTAGCGGGAGGGCCCGGTTACGAGCAGTACTTC
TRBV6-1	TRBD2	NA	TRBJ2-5	CASSELSSGRNQETQYF	TGTGCCAGCAGTGAATTATCGAGCGGGAGGAACCAAGAGACCCAGTACTTC
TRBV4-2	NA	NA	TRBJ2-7	CASSQEGVISYEQYF	TGTGCCAGCAGCCAAGAAGGGGTTATCTCCTACGAGCAGTACTTC
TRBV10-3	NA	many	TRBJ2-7	CAIREDGGPREQYF	TGTGCCATCAGGGAAGACGGGGGGCCAAGGGAGCAGTACTTC
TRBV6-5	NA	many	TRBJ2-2	CASSYSRRVHTGELFF	TGTGCCAGCAGTTATTCCCGCAGGGTCCACACCGGGGAGCTGTTTTTT
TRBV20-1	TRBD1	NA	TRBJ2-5	CSADREETQYF	TGCAGTGCTGACAGGGAAGAGACCCAGTACTTC
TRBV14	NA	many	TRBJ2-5	CASSTDRSVKETQYF	TGTGCCAGCAGCACAGACAGGAGCGTGAAAGAGACCCAGTACTTC
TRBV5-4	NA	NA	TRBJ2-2	CASSLDPASDTGELFF	TGTGCCAGCAGCTTGGACCCAGCATCGGACACCGGGGAGCTGTTTTTT
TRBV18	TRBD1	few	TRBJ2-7	CASSPNQGAYEQYF	TGTGCCAGCTCACCAAACCAGGGGGCCTACGAGCAGTACTTC
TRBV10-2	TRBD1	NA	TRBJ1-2	CASSRGGQGISYTF	TGCGCCAGCAGCCGTGGCGGACAGGGGATCAGCTACACCTTC
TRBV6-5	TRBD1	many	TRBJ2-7	CASSYRDRYEQYF	TGTGCCAGCAGTTACCGGGACAGGTACGAGCAGTACTTC
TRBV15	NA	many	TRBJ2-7	CATSRDSGEQYF	TGTGCCACCAGCAGAGACAGCGGCGAGCAGTACTTC
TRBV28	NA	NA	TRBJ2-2	CASSSPGTPNTGELFF	TGTGCCAGCAGTTCCCCCGGGACTCCGAACACCGGGGAGCTGTTTTTT
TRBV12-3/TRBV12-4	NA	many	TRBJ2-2	CASSRETGELFF	TGTGCCAGCAGTAGGGAAACCGGGGAGCTGTTTTTT
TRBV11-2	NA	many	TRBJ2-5	CASSQGETQYF	TGTGCCTCCTCACAAGGGGAGACCCAGTACTTC
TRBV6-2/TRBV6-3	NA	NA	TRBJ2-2	CASRTGPGVHGELFF	TGTGCCAGCAGGACAGGACCAGGGGTACACGGGGAGCTGTTTTTT
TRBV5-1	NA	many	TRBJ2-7	CASRGDTATYEQYF	TGCGCCAGCAGGGGGGACACAGCCACCTACGAGCAGTACTTC
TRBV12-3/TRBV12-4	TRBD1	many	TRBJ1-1	CATSDRHTEAFF	TGTGCCACCTCGGACAGGCACACTGAAGCTTTCTTT
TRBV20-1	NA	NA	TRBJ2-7	CSARGGDEQYF	TGCAGTGCTAGAGGGGGCGACGAGCAGTACTTC
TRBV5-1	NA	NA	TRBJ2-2	CASSLTAVAGELFF	TGCGCCAGCAGCTTGACGGCCGTTGCCGGGGAGCTGTTTTTT
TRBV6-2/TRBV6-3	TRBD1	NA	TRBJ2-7	CASSDRDRRNEQYF	TGTGCCAGCAGCGACCGGGACAGGAGGAACGAGCAGTACTTC
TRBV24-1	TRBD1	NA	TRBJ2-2	CATRKTGGDTGELFF	TGTGCCACCAGAAAAACAGGGGGCGACACCGGGGAGCTGTTTTTT
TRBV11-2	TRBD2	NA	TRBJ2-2	CASSLRGLAEGAGELFF	TGTGCCAGCAGCCTCAGAGGACTAGCGGAGGGGGCCGGGGAGCTGTTTTTT
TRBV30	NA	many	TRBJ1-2	CAWSFVRARHYGYTF	TGTGCCTGGAGTTTTGTCAGGGCCCGGCACTATGGCTACACCTTC
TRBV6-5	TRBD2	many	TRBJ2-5	CASRTGGGETQYF	TGTGCCAGCAGGACGGGGGGAGGAGAGACCCAGTACTTC
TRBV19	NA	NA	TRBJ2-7	CASSFNRHPYEQYF	TGTGCCAGTAGTTTTAACAGGCACCCCTACGAGCAGTACTTC
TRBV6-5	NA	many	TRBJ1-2	CASSLHRYYGYTF	TGTGCCAGCAGCTTACACAGATACTATGGCTACACCTTC
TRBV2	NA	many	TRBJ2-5	CASRRDIETQYF	TGTGCCAGCAGACGGGACATCGAGACCCAGTACTTC
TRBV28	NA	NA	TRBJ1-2	CASSLGGDSNYGYTF	TGTGCCAGCAGTTTGGGTGGGGATTCTAACTATGGCTACACCTTC